Shown below are 31 T cell receptor beta chains from a single sample sequenced in a study of blood T cell repertoires in COVID-19. Measured with immunoSEQ multiplex PCR; TCRdb has only the in-frame clones, and not every one. The sample consists of about 280,000 clones, about 91% of them appearing once. Sequencing was carried out using PBMCs or T cells enriched from blood (not recorded which). The receptors stem from a man aged 40-49 years who had been exposed to COVID-19.

This clone was recorded once. The chain uses TRBV18 and TRBJ1-6; D gene unclear. This CDR3 spans 14 amino acids. Per the germline V gene, CDR1 is KGHSH and CDR2 is LQKENI. The V gene lost 6 bases and the J gene lost 3 bases, with 9 bases spanning the gap. CDR3 amino acids: CASSLDIYNSPLHF. For the CDR3, the DNA is TGTGCCAGCTCTCTCGACATCTATAATTCACCCCTCCACTTT.

The chain combines TRBV3-1 (or the pseudogene TRBV3-2) with TRBJ2-3, with 9 bases lining up with TRBD2. CDR1 is LGHDT, CDR2 YNNKEL, per germline (reference sequence). The V gene end was trimmed by 1 base and the J gene end by 5 bases; junction bases not matched to a gene: 10. The CDR3 is made up of 17 amino acids. The CDR3 nucleotides are TGTGCCAGCAGCCAAGTCGGGCGGGAGGGTTTAGGAGATACGCAGTATTTT. The encoded protein is CASSQVGREGLGDTQYF.

The rearrangement uses TRBV11-2 and TRBJ1-1, with D maybe TRBD1 (6 bases). This CDR3 comprises 13 residues. V lost 3 bases and J 10 bases, leaving 15 bases between the germline ends. CDR1 is SGHAT, CDR2 FQNNGV, per germline. Here the CDR3 DNA reads TGTGCCAGCAGCTTCACACAAGGGGGTGTAGCTTTCTTT. This gives the protein CASSFTQGGVAFF.

The chain employs TRBV28 and TRBJ1-5; 7 nucleotides match TRBD1. The V segment lost 4 bases and the J segment 6 bases; nucleotides outside the gene matches: 9. This CDR3 contains 15 residues. CDR1 MDHEN and CDR2 SYDVKM come from the germline V gene. CDR3 in DNA: TGTGCCAGCAGTTCGACAGGGACGGGCCGTCAGCCCCAGCATTTT. It translates to CASSSTGTGRQPQHF.

V gene TRBV24-1 combines with J gene TRBJ1-5, with unresolved D. The CDR3 has 13 residues. Per the germline V gene, CDR1 is KGHDR and CDR2 is SFDVKD. Trimming took 5 bases from V and 2 from J, leaving 6 bases between them. Here the CDR3 DNA reads TGTGCCACCAGTGGTCAGGGCAATCAGCCCCAGCATTTT. Translating gives CATSGQGNQPQHF.

In its sample, this clone was seen once. The chain is built from TRBV4-3 and TRBJ2-7; the match to TRBD2 covers 8 bases. Germline assignment: CDR1 LGHNA and CDR2 YSLEER. There are 17 residues in the CDR3. V shed 1 base and J 2 bases; nucleotides not matched to a gene: 10. DNA for the CDR3: TGCGCCAGCAGCCAAGCCCTAGCGGGTCCACTCCCCTACGAGCAGTACTTC. This gives the protein CASSQALAGPLPYEQYF.

This chain links TRBV28 with TRBJ2-7, with D uncertain. The CDR3 extends over 12 amino acids. Per germline, CDR1 MDHEN and CDR2 SYDVKM. V was pared by 2 bases and J by 0 bases, with 2 bases between. CDR3 protein: CASSLLSYEQYF. The CDR3 DNA is TGTGCCAGCAGTTTACTCTCCTACGAGCAGTACTTC.

This chain joins TRBV13 and TRBJ2-1; the D gene is possibly TRBD2 (5 bases). The CDR3 extends over 15 amino acids. CDR1 and CDR2 from the germline V gene are PRHDT and FYEKMQ (reference sequence). Trimming removed 2 bases from V and 12 bases from J, with 20 bases in between. The CDR3 protein is CASSLRVASSDGQFF. CDR3 bases: TGTGCCAGCAGCTTAAGAGTAGCGAGTTCGGACGGGCAGTTCTTC.

The V gene is TRBV2, the J gene TRBJ2-7; 10 positions match TRBD2. Losses at the gene ends were 10 bases for V and 0 bases for J; bases not matched to a gene: 15. Germline V gene lookup returns CDR1 SNHLY and CDR2 FYNNEI. This CDR3 spans 17 amino acids. The CDR3 reads CATEGLAGGTSSYEQYF. The DNA of the CDR3 is TGTGCCACGGAGGGATTAGCGGGAGGTACCTCCTCCTACGAGCAGTACTTC. The whole variable domain, filled in from reference TRBV2 and TRBJ2-7, reads EPEVTQTPSHQVTQMGQEVILRCVPISNHLYFYWYRQILGQKVEFLVSFYNNEISEKSEIFDDQFSVERPDGSNFTLKIRSTKLEDSAMYFCATEGLAGGTSSYEQYFGPGTRLTVT.

The rearrangement uses TRBV2 and TRBJ1-1, with 11 bases fitting TRBD1. With 10 bases clipped from V and 1 base from J, the junction kept 5 bases outside the gene matches. Germline-derived CDR1 and CDR2 are SNHLY and FYNNEI. The CDR3 spans 14 residues. This chain's CDR3 is CANSGQGGNTEAFF. The DNA for the CDR3 is TGTGCCAACTCGGGACAGGGGGGGAACACTGAAGCTTTCTTT.

The chain's CDR3 is CASGGAGGRTIYEQFF. The DNA of the CDR3 is TGTGCCAGTGGAGGGGCGGGAGGCCGTACTATCTATGAGCAGTTCTTC. The chain couples TRBV19 to TRBJ2-1; 8 bases are a match to TRBD2. The CDR3 has 16 amino acids. Germline V gene lookup returns CDR1 LNHDA and CDR2 SQIVND (reference sequence). The V gene end was trimmed by 8 bases and the J gene end by 8 bases; junction bases not matched to a gene: 17.

The J gene is TRBJ1-3, the V gene TRBV6-5; D is ambiguous. V dropped 6 bases and J dropped 2 bases, with 11 bases sitting between them. CDR1 MNHEY and CDR2 SVGAGI come from the germline V gene. The CDR3 runs to 14 residues. CDR3 nucleotides: TGTGCCAGCAGGCTCCGGGGAGCTGGAAACACCATATATTTT. Amino acid sequence: CASRLRGAGNTIYF.

This sequence joins TRBV4-2 and TRBJ1-2; D possibly corresponds to TRBD1 (5 bases). Looked up from germline, CDR1 is LGHNA and CDR2 is YNFKEQ. The ends were cut back, 0 bases at V and 4 bases at J, with 6 bases in the middle. The CDR3 consists of 13 residues. The CDR3 loop reads CASSQDRAYGYTF. The CDR3 DNA reads as TGTGCCAGCAGCCAAGACAGGGCCTATGGCTACACCTTC.

The rearrangement uses TRBV7-3 and TRBJ2-5, with D maybe TRBD2 (6 bases). Per germline, CDR1 SGHTA and CDR2 FQGTGA. This CDR3 is 14 amino acids long. V was cut by 6 bases and J by 4 bases, with 15 bases left in between. The CDR3 sequence: CASSWGGAAETQYF. Here the CDR3 DNA reads TGTGCCAGCAGTTGGGGCGGGGCGGCAGAGACCCAGTACTTC.

The rearrangement uses TRBV5-6 and TRBJ2-7; the match to TRBD2 covers 7 bases. The CDR3 runs 13 residues. V was clipped by 1 base and J by 7 bases; unmatched bases: 5. Germline V lookup: CDR1 SGHDT, CDR2 YYEEEE. The chain's CDR3 is CASSLSTSWEQYF. The CDR3 DNA is TGTGCCAGCAGCTTGTCGACTAGCTGGGAGCAGTACTTC.

Concerning this clone: Germline is not matched at one junction end, which may reflect a read error. CDR3 sequence (DNA): TGTGCCAGCAGTGAAGTTAATCAGGGGACCATCTTC. Amino acids: CASSEVNQGTIF. The genes are TRBV6-1 and TRBJ1-2; perhaps TRBD1 as D (6 bases). CDR3 size: 12 residues. In germline, CDR1 is MNHNS, CDR2 SASEGT.

The DNA of the CDR3 is TGTGCCAGCAGTTTACAGGGAACGCCTGGAAACACCATATATTTT. Translating it yields CASSLQGTPGNTIYF. V is TRBV28 and J is TRBJ1-3, with D tentatively TRBD1 (5 bases). Germline V gene lookup returns CDR1 MDHEN and CDR2 SYDVKM. Trimming stripped 2 bases from V and 2 bases from J, with 10 bases between. This CDR3 has 15 amino acids.

The chain has TRBV27 and TRBJ2-3, with D possibly matching TRBD2 (6 bases). V lost 4 bases and J 3 bases, leaving 14 bases between the germline ends. CDR1 and CDR2 (germline): MNHEY, SMNVEV (reference sequence). The CDR3 loop spans 15 amino acids. This CDR3 reads CASSSRVAETDTQYF. CDR3 DNA: TGTGCCAGCAGTTCCAGGGTAGCGGAGACAGATACGCAGTATTTT.

The V and J genes are TRBV4-1 and TRBJ2-7, with 8 bases lining up with TRBD2. Germline V CDR1 and CDR2: MGHRA, YSYEKL. V lost 0 bases, J lost 2 bases, and 9 bases stayed unmatched. This CDR3 comprises 17 residues. DNA for the CDR3: TGCGCCAGCAGCCAAGATGGTCGTGCGGGAGGACCCTACGAGCAGTACTTC. Translation gives CASSQDGRAGGPYEQYF.

The J gene is TRBJ2-1, the V gene TRBV5-1; 8 bases map to TRBD2. The CDR3 totals 12 residues. V gave up 4 bases and J gave up 13 bases; unmatched junction bases: 7. The germline gives CDR1 SGHRS, CDR2 YFSETQ. CDR3 bases: TGCGCCAGCAGCCTGCAGCGGGAGAGACAGTTCTTC. The encoded protein is CASSLQRERQFF.

This chain uses TRBV6-5 with TRBJ1-5; TRBD1 aligns across 9 bases. CDR1 is MNHEY and CDR2 is SVGAGI in the germline V gene. CDR3 length: 13 residues. V shed 8 bases, J shed 3 bases, and the junction held 2 bases outside the gene matches. CDR3 region: CASGTGFNQPQHF. CDR3 coding DNA: TGTGCCAGCGGGACAGGGTTCAATCAGCCCCAGCATTTT.

The rearrangement joins TRBV7-2 to TRBJ2-3, with 7 bases matching TRBD2. Per the germline V gene, CDR1 is SGHTA and CDR2 is FQGNSA. V gave up 6 bases and J gave up 2 bases; unmatched junction bases: 8. This CDR3 is built from 15 residues. CDR3: CASRGDSGTTDTQYF. The DNA for the CDR3 is TGTGCCAGCAGAGGAGACAGCGGGACCACAGATACGCAGTATTTT.

This clone was detected a few times. The V and J genes are TRBV28 and TRBJ1-2, with D perhaps matching TRBD1 (5 bases). This CDR3 has 14 residues. Germline lookup yields CDR1 MDHEN and CDR2 SYDVKM. V shed 5 bases and J shed 6 bases, with 16 bases lying between them. This CDR3 is CASSPGVEAHGYTF. CDR3 nucleotides: TGTGCCAGCAGTCCGGGGGTGGAGGCTCATGGCTACACCTTC.

The gene calls are TRBV2 and TRBJ2-7, with a weak D call TRBD2 (5 bases). Germline CDR1 and CDR2: SNHLY and FYNNEI. Trimming stripped 4 bases from V and 5 bases from J, with 9 bases between. The CDR3 is made up of 12 amino acids. The CDR3 reads CASSGGLDEQYF. The CDR3 DNA sequence: TGTGCCAGCAGTGGAGGACTCGACGAGCAGTACTTC. The variable domain in full, with the rest retrieved from reference TRBV2 and TRBJ2-7, is EPEVTQTPSHQVTQMGQEVILRCVPISNHLYFYWYRQILGQKVEFLVSFYNNEISEKSEIFDDQFSVERPDGSNFTLKIRSTKLEDSAMYFCASSGGLDEQYFGPGTRLTVT.

The rearrangement links TRBV18 to TRBJ1-5, with 10 bases that match TRBD1. From germline, CDR1 is KGHSH and CDR2 LQKENI. CDR3 length equals 14 residues. J was trimmed by 5 bases and V by 3 bases; bases with no gene match: 1. Here the CDR3 DNA reads TGTGCCAGCTCACCGGGACAGGGGCATCAGCCCCAGCATTTT. As protein: CASSPGQGHQPQHF.

The chain recombines TRBV24-1 with TRBJ2-2, with TRBD1 as a possible D gene (6 bases). V shed 1 base and J shed 0 bases, with 14 bases lying between them. The CDR3 consists of 18 residues. Germline CDR1 and CDR2: KGHDR and SFDVKD. CDR3 region: CATSDFADSEANTGELFF. CDR3 DNA sequence: TGTGCCACCAGTGATTTTGCGGACAGCGAAGCGAACACCGGGGAGCTGTTTTTT.

The rearrangement uses TRBV10-3 and TRBJ2-1; 7 bases map to TRBD1. J was trimmed by 8 bases and V by 2 bases; bases with no gene match: 15. Germline V lookup: CDR1 ENHRY, CDR2 SYGVKD. The CDR3 loop spans 17 amino acids. Here the CDR3 reads CAISERGGYLVTDEQFF. The DNA of the CDR3 is TGTGCCATCAGTGAGCGAGGGGGCTATTTGGTGACGGATGAGCAGTTCTTC.

This CDR3 is CASSLEVGEQFF. For the CDR3, the DNA is TGTGCCAGCAGCCTAGAAGTTGGTGAGCAGTTCTTC. V and J are TRBV5-4 and TRBJ2-1; D is ambiguous. The ends were cut back, 4 bases at V and 9 bases at J, with 11 bases in the middle. This CDR3 is 12 amino acids long. In germline, CDR1 is SGHNT, CDR2 YYREEE (reference sequence). Full variable domain (missing parts from reference TRBV5-4 and TRBJ2-1): ETGVTQSPTHLIKTRGQQVTLRCSSQSGHNTVSWYQQALGQGPQFIFQYYREEENGRGNFPPRFSGLQFPNYSSELNVNALELDDSALYLCASSLEVGEQFFGPGTRLTVL.

The CDR3 region is CATSEWNRGSGELFF. The CDR3 nucleotides read TGTGCCACCAGTGAATGGAACAGGGGTTCCGGGGAGCTGTTTTTT. The rearrangement joins TRBV24-1 to TRBJ2-2, with TRBD1 matching over 7 bases. With V trimmed by 4 bases and J by 6 bases, 7 bases remained unmatched. The germline gives CDR1 KGHDR, CDR2 SFDVKD. The CDR3 loop spans 15 amino acids.

CDR3 sequence (DNA): TGTGCCAGCAGCTTAACGTTGACAAGATATCAGCCCCAGCATTTT. Translation gives CASSLTLTRYQPQHF. The V gene is TRBV7-2, the J gene TRBJ1-5, with D uncertain. This CDR3 region has 15 residues. Trimming left V 2 bases short and J 5 bases short, with 13 bases between. CDR1 SGHTA and CDR2 FQGNSA come from the germline V gene.

V and J are TRBV2 and TRBJ2-5; TRBD1 is a possible D gene (6 bases). Trimming stripped 3 bases from V and 5 bases from J, with 13 bases between. Germline CDR1 SNHLY, CDR2 FYNNEI. There are 14 residues in the CDR3. CDR3 sequence (DNA): TGTGCCAGCAGTGATGGGGCAGGGGCTGAGACCCAGTACTTC. The encoded protein is CASSDGAGAETQYF.